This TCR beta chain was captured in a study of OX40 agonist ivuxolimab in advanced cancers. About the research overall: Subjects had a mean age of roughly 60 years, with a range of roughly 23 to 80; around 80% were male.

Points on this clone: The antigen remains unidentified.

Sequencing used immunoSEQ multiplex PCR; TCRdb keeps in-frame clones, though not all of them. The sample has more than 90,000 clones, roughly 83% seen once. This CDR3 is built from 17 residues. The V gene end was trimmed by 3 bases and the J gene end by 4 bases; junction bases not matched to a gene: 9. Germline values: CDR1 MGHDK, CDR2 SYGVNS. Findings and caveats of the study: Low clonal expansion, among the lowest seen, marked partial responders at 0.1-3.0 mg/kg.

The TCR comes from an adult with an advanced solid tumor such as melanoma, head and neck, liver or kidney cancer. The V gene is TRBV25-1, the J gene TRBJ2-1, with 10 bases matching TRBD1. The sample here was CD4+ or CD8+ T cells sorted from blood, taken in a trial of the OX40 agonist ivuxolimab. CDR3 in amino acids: CASSDPAGDRGYNEQFF. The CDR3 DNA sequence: TGTGCCAGCAGTGACCCCGCAGGGGACAGGGGATACAATGAGCAGTTCTTC.